Listed here are 4 T cell receptor beta chains from one sample, sequenced in a study of T cell responses to AZD1222 COVID-19 vaccine (dated by TCRdb to about 2021). The sample's time point label is to be understood as: about 28 days (+/-7) after the second vaccine dose. Libraries were constructed by the immunoSEQ multiplex PCR assay. The clones in this table, taken by TCRdb from immuneACCESS, are in-frame only. Not every clone is retained; where verified, under half of the shortfall comes from an unresolved V gene, and the cause of the rest is unknown. In all, the sample holds 70,000 to 100,000 clones, and 80% to 95% of those were seen once. Of the sample, approximately 3.1% is held by the ten largest clones. Here the sequenced sample was peripheral blood, taken 28 days after the second AZD1222 dose. These receptors all stem from an adult who received the AZD1222 COVID-19 vaccine.

This clone was picked up a small number of times. V and J are TRBV11-3 and TRBJ2-3; D might be TRBD2 (6 bases). This CDR3 is built from 14 residues. Germline assignment: CDR1 SGHNT and CDR2 YENEEA. With 5 bases removed from V and 2 bases from J, the gap between germline ends came to 11 bases. Here the CDR3 reads CASSPRDFTDTQYF. In nucleotides, the CDR3 is TGTGCCAGCAGCCCACGGGACTTCACAGATACGCAGTATTTT.

This clone was observed a single time. The chain carries TRBV3-1 (or the pseudogene TRBV3-2) and TRBJ2-7, with TRBD2 as a possible D gene (6 bases). V was shortened by 5 bases and J by 9 bases, with 14 bases between the two germline ends. This CDR3 spans 12 amino acids. The germline V gene encodes CDR1 LGHDT and CDR2 YNNKEL (reference sequence). CDR3 nucleotide sequence: TGTGCCAGCAGCAATGAAGGGAGGTTGCAGTACTTC. Translated, it gives CASSNEGRLQYF.

The sample holds a few counts of this clone. The V and J genes are TRBV18 and TRBJ2-2, with TRBD2 matching over 8 bases. From germline, CDR1 is KGHSH and CDR2 LQKENI. This CDR3 comprises 15 residues. V lost 3 bases and J lost 6; bases outside the gene matches: 6. CDR3 DNA: TGTGCCAGCTCACCCGAAGTGACTAGCGCCGGGGAGCTGTTTTTT. It yields the protein CASSPEVTSAGELFF.

The V gene is TRBV28, the J gene TRBJ1-3, with D unclear. The CDR3 runs to 14 residues. Trimming shortened V by 7 bases and J by 0 bases, and 10 bases separated the two germline ends. CDR1 MDHEN and CDR2 SYDVKM come from the germline V gene. The CDR3 bases are TGTGCCAGCACCGCGTCCAGCTCTGGAAACACCATATATTTT. This gives the protein CASTASSSGNTIYF.